The 24 T cell receptor beta chains reported below all come from one sample, sequenced in a study of cytomegalovirus exposure and HLA in healthy donors. It was with 60 Vbeta and 13 Jbeta primers that the PCR ran. Libraries were prepared by immunoSEQ multiplex PCR; TCRdb keeps only in-frame clonotypes and omits some of them. This sample has some 200,000 clones, with 75% to 90% found just once. The source material was PBMCs. These receptors originate from a boy between 2 and 15 years old in good health and CMV-seronegative.

This sequence joins TRBV13 and TRBJ2-4, with a tentative D call TRBD1 (5 bases). This CDR3 region has 13 residues. Trimming shortened V by 5 bases and J by 9 bases, and 14 bases separated the two germline ends. Germline loops: CDR1 PRHDT, CDR2 FYEKMQ (reference sequence). The DNA of the CDR3 is TGTGCCAGCAGCCCCACAGGCCCCAGCATTCAGTACTTC. Protein: CASSPTGPSIQYF.

This chain's CDR3 is CASSLTGRGIYEQFF. CDR3 in DNA: TGCGCCAGCAGCCTTACAGGCCGCGGGATATATGAGCAGTTCTTC. The genes are TRBV4-1 and TRBJ2-1; possible D gene TRBD2, 6 bases. V dropped 4 bases and J dropped 8 bases, with 18 bases sitting between them. The CDR3 has 15 residues. Germline CDR1 and CDR2: MGHRA and YSYEKL.

This clone was picked up one time. This sequence joins TRBV2 and TRBJ1-5; TRBD1 matches at 11 bases. The CDR3 spans 15 residues. CDR1 SNHLY and CDR2 FYNNEI come from the germline V gene. V was clipped by 8 bases and J by 3 bases; unmatched bases: 6. CDR3 DNA: TGTGCCAGCGGCAGGGACAGGGGGACCAATCAGCCCCAGCATTTT. Residues: CASGRDRGTNQPQHF.

The CDR3 nucleotides are TGTGCCAGCAGCCACTCCTACCCCGGGGTCGGGGAGCTGTTTTTT. Protein product: CASSHSYPGVGELFF. This sequence joins TRBV11-2 and TRBJ2-2, with TRBD2 as a possible D gene (5 bases). V was clipped by 5 bases and J by 7 bases, with 17 bases between them. Germline values: CDR1 SGHAT, CDR2 FQNNGV. The CDR3 has 15 residues.

The sample holds a few counts of this clone. Other DNA sequences in the same sample also yield this CDR3. This chain links TRBV5-5 with TRBJ1-1; D ambiguous. V lost 0 bases, J lost 1 base, and 7 bases lay in between. The CDR3 spans 14 residues. Germline V gene lookup returns CDR1 SGHKS and CDR2 YYEKEE (reference sequence). CDR3 in DNA: TGTGCCAGCAGCTTGGGATCCGGGAACACTGAAGCTTTCTTT. This encodes CASSLGSGNTEAFF.

The chain uses TRBV23-1 and TRBJ2-5; TRBD1 aligns across 7 bases. TRBV23-1 is treated as an ORF (open reading frame) with a function not yet certain. The CDR3 has 15 amino acids. The V segment lost 4 bases and the J segment 1 base; nucleotides outside the gene matches: 6. The CDR3 is CASSPRDRTQETQYF. CDR3 in DNA: TGCGCCAGCAGTCCCCGGGACAGAACCCAAGAGACCCAGTACTTC.

This chain joins TRBV6-1 and TRBJ1-5, with 12 bases fitting TRBD1. Germline V lookup: CDR1 MNHNS, CDR2 SASEGT. The CDR3 consists of 16 residues. V lost 3 bases and J lost 6; bases outside the gene matches: 6. The DNA of the CDR3 is TGTGCCAGCAGTGACCGGGACAGGGGGCATAGTCAGCCCCAGCATTTT. Its translation: CASSDRDRGHSQPQHF.

CDR3 bases: TGTGCCATCGGAAGGGGTGCAGCCCCAGACTACAATGAGCAGTTCTTC. Translated: CAIGRGAAPDYNEQFF. This chain joins TRBV10-3 and TRBJ2-1; a possible D gene is TRBD1 (5 bases). The V and J ends lost 8 bases and 3 bases respectively, with 20 bases between them. Germline V CDR1 and CDR2: ENHRY, SYGVKD. The CDR3 consists of 16 residues.

The chain combines TRBV6-5 with TRBJ2-2; TRBD1 agrees at 7 bases. The J segment lost 7 bases and the V segment lost 0 bases, leaving 8 bases of the junction unmatched. Looked up from germline, CDR1 is MNHEY and CDR2 is SVGAGI. There are 16 residues in the CDR3. The CDR3 coding sequence is TGTGCCAGCAGTTACTCCAAAACAGGGGTTTACGGGGAGCTGTTTTTT. Translation gives CASSYSKTGVYGELFF.

With respect to this clone: The sample has other DNA sequences that encode this CDR3 too. J is TRBJ1-2 and V is TRBV27; maybe TRBD1 (5 bases). With 2 bases removed from V and 1 base from J, the gap between germline ends came to 5 bases. Germline CDR1 is MNHEY and CDR2 is SMNVEV (reference sequence). The CDR3 totals 13 residues. The CDR3 loop reads CASSLQGNYGYTF. In DNA, the CDR3 is TGTGCCAGCAGTTTACAGGGTAACTATGGCTACACCTTC.

The chain combines TRBV19 with TRBJ2-1, with 7 nucleotides matching TRBD2. V trimming: 7 bases; J trimming: 7 bases; junction bases outside the gene matches: 7. Germline CDR1 is LNHDA and CDR2 is SQIVND (reference sequence). This CDR3 has 13 residues. DNA of the CDR3: TGTGCCAGTAACGCGGGGGTCGCGAATGAGCAGTTCTTC. Its translation is CASNAGVANEQFF.

The chain couples TRBV19 to TRBJ1-2; the D gene is possibly TRBD1 (6 bases). Trimming took 4 bases from V and 8 from J, leaving 17 bases between them. Germline V CDR1 and CDR2: LNHDA, SQIVND (reference sequence). The CDR3 totals 14 residues. The CDR3 sequence: CASSSGDKDPGYTF. CDR3 DNA sequence: TGTGCCAGTAGTAGTGGGGACAAAGACCCCGGCTACACCTTC.

J is TRBJ2-5 and V is TRBV7-9, with D unclear. CDR1 and CDR2 (germline): SEHNR, FQNEAQ (reference sequence). The CDR3 totals 13 residues. Trimming cost V 5 bases and J 1 base, with 8 bases left between them. This CDR3 reads CASSQLLQETQYF. The CDR3 region has the DNA TGTGCCAGCAGCCAACTACTCCAAGAGACCCAGTACTTC.

The chain links TRBV5-6 to TRBJ2-5; D might be TRBD1 (6 bases). CDR1 and CDR2 (germline): SGHDT, YYEEEE. V gave up 3 bases and J gave up 7 bases, with 13 bases separating them. The CDR3 has 13 amino acids. CDR3 nucleotides: TGTGCCAGCAGCTGGGACACTCACAGGACCCAGTACTTC. This encodes CASSWDTHRTQYF. The full variable domain, completed using reference TRBV5-6 and TRBJ2-5, is DAGVTQSPTHLIKTRGQQVTLRCSPKSGHDTVSWYQQALGQGPQFIFQYYEEEERQRGNFPDRFSGHQFPNYSSELNVNALLLGDSALYLCASSWDTHRTQYFGPGTRLLVL.

This chain joins TRBV9 and TRBJ2-5; TRBD2 agrees at 12 bases. The CDR3 length is 17 residues. Germline loops: CDR1 SGDLS, CDR2 YYNGEE. The V gene end was trimmed by 1 base and the J gene end by 2 bases; junction bases not matched to a gene: 6. CDR3 region: CASSVRLAGGGQETQYF. CDR3 nucleotides: TGTGCCAGCAGCGTACGGCTAGCGGGAGGGGGGCAAGAGACCCAGTACTTC.

V usage is TRBV28 and J usage is TRBJ2-7, with D perhaps matching TRBD1 (5 bases). Trimming took 8 bases from V and 2 from J, leaving 10 bases between them. Germline CDR1 is MDHEN and CDR2 is SYDVKM. This CDR3 spans 12 amino acids. In DNA form, the CDR3 reads TGTGCCAGCCGGACATACCCCTACGAGCAGTACTTC. Amino acid sequence: CASRTYPYEQYF.

The V call is TRBV19, the J call TRBJ2-7, with TRBD2 as a possible D gene (5 bases). Germline CDR1 LNHDA, CDR2 SQIVND (reference sequence). Trimming left V 3 bases short and J 0 bases short, with 9 bases between. The CDR3 totals 14 residues. The CDR3 DNA follows: TGTGCCAGTAGTATTCGGGCGGGCTCCTACGAGCAGTACTTC. This encodes CASSIRAGSYEQYF. The full variable domain, completed using reference TRBV19 and TRBJ2-7, is DGGITQSPKYLFRKEGQNVTLSCEQNLNHDAMYWYRQDPGQGLRLIYYSQIVNDFQKGDIAEGYSVSREKKESFPLTVTSAQKNPTAFYLCASSIRAGSYEQYFGPGTRLTVT.

The V gene is TRBV5-1, the J gene TRBJ2-1; TRBD1 might be the D (7 bases). The V and J ends lost 0 bases and 9 bases respectively, with 19 bases between them. The CDR3 is 16 residues long. Germline-derived CDR1 and CDR2 are SGHRS and YFSETQ. Here the CDR3 DNA reads TGCGCCAGCAGCTTGGGGGGACGGCCGGGGGACAGTGAGCAGTTCTTC. Residues: CASSLGGRPGDSEQFF.

The gene calls are TRBV29-1 and TRBJ2-3; D is possibly TRBD2 (5 bases). The CDR3 is 17 amino acids. The V gene's germline CDR1 is SQVTM and CDR2 ANQGSEA. V gave up 4 bases and J gave up 0 bases, with 20 bases separating them. CDR3: CSVAAATDSSSTDTQYF. In DNA, the CDR3 is TGCAGCGTTGCAGCTGCGACGGACTCCTCTAGCACAGATACGCAGTATTTT.

In DNA, the CDR3 is TGTGCCAGCAAAGGAGACTACTCCTACAATGAGCAGTTCTTC. It encodes CASKGDYSYNEQFF. This rearrangement joins TRBV11-2 to TRBJ2-1; possible D gene TRBD2, 5 bases. The CDR3 length is 14 residues. The germline gives CDR1 SGHAT, CDR2 FQNNGV. Trimming stripped 7 bases from V and 0 bases from J, with 10 bases between.

V gene TRBV7-9 combines with J gene TRBJ2-7, with TRBD2 matching 7 bases. V shed 5 bases, J shed 4 bases, and the junction held 5 bases outside the gene matches. Germline-derived CDR1 and CDR2 are SEHNR and FQNEAQ (reference sequence). This CDR3 spans 13 amino acids. The CDR3 reads CASSHGLGYEQYF. As DNA, the CDR3 is TGTGCCAGCAGCCACGGACTAGGGTACGAGCAGTACTTC.

The J gene is TRBJ2-1, the V gene TRBV19, with 8 bases fitting TRBD1. The V gene's germline CDR1 is LNHDA and CDR2 SQIVND (reference sequence). The CDR3 covers 13 residues. Trimming took 10 bases from V and 2 from J; bases not matched to a gene: 4. Here the CDR3 DNA reads TGTGCCACCGGACAGGGAACCTACAATGAGCAGTTCTTC. Amino acids: CATGQGTYNEQFF.

This clone was recorded once. The chain recombines TRBV14 with TRBJ2-1, with 7 bases matching TRBD2. This CDR3 has 17 residues. Trimming at V came to 1 base and at J to 7 bases, leaving 13 bases not matched to a gene. The germline gives CDR1 SGHDN, CDR2 FVKESK. As DNA, the CDR3 is TGTGCCAGCAGCCAAGTGGCGCCGACTAGCTCTCGAAATGAGCAGTTCTTC. It yields the protein CASSQVAPTSSRNEQFF.

This clone occurred a few times. The chain uses TRBV6-5 and TRBJ2-1; D unclear. Germline V gene data show CDR1 as MNHEY and CDR2 as SVGAGI. Trimming took off 5 bases at V and 0 bases at J, with 11 bases between the two ends. The CDR3 is made up of 15 amino acids. The CDR3 protein is CASSGISRSYNEQFF. CDR3 DNA: TGTGCCAGCAGTGGTATTAGCCGCTCCTACAATGAGCAGTTCTTC.